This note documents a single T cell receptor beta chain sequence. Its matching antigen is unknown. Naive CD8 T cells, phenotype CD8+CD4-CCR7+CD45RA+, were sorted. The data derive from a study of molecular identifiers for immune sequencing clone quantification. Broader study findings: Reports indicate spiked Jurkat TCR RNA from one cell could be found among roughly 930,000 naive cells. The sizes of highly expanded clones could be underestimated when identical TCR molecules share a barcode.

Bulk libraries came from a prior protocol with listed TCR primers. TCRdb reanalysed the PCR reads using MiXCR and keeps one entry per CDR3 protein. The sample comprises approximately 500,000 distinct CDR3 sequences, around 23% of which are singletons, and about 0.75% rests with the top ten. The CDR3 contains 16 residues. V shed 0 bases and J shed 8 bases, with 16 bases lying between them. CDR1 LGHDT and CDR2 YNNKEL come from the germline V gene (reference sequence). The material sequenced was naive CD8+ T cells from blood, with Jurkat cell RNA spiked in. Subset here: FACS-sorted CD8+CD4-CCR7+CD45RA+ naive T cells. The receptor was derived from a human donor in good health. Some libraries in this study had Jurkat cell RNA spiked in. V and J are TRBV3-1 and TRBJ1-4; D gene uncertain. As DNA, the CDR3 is TGTGCCAGCAGCCAAGATCTCGTGGTTGGTCGGGAAAAACTGTTTTTT. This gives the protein CASSQDLVVGREKLFF. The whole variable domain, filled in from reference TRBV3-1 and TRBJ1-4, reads DTAVSQTPKYLVTQMGNDKSIKCEQNLGHDTMYWYKQDSKKFLKIMFSYNNKELIINETVPNRFSPKSPDKAHLNLHINSLELGDSAVYFCASSQDLVVGREKLFFGSGTQLSVL.